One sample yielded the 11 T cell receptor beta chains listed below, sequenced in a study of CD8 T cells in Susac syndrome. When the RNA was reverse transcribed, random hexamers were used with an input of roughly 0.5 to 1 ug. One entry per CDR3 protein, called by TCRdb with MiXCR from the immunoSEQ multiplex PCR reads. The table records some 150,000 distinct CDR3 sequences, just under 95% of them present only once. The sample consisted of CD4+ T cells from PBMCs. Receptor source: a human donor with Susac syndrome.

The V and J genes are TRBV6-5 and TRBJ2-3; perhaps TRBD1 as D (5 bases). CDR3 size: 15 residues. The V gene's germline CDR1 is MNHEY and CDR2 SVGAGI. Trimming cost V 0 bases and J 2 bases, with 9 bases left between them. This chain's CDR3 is CASSYSMTVTDTQYF. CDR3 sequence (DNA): TGTGCCAGCAGTTACTCAATGACAGTCACAGATACGCAGTATTTT.

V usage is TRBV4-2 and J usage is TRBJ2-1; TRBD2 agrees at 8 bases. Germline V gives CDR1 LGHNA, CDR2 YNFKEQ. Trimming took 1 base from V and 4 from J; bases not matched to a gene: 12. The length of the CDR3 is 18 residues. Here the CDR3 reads CASSQGPGGPSGYNEQFF. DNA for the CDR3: TGTGCCAGCAGCCAAGGACCGGGGGGGCCTAGCGGGTACAATGAGCAGTTCTTC.

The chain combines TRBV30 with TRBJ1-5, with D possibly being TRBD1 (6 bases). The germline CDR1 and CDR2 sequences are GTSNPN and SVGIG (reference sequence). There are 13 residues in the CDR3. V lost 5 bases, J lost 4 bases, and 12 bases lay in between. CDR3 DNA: TGTGCCTGGGGGACATCTCAAAATCAGCCCCAGCATTTT. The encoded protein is CAWGTSQNQPQHF. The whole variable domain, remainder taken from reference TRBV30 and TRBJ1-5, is SQTIHQWPATLVQPVGSPLSLECTVEGTSNPNLYWYRQAAGRGLQLLFYSVGIGQISSEVPQNLSASRPQDRQFILSSKKLLLSDSGFYLCAWGTSQNQPQHFGDGTRLSIL.

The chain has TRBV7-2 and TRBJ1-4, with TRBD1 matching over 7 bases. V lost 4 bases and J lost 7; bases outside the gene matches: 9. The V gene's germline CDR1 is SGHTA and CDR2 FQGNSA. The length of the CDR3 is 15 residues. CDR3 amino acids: CASSSRQGGGEKLFF. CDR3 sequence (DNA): TGTGCCAGCAGCTCCAGACAGGGCGGGGGTGAAAAACTGTTTTTT.

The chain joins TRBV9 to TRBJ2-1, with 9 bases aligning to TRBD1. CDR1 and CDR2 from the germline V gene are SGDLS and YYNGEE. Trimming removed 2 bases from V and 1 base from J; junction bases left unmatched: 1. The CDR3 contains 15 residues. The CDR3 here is CASSVGQGSYNEQFF. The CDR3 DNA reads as TGTGCCAGCAGCGTTGGACAGGGGTCCTACAATGAGCAGTTCTTC.

The DNA for the CDR3 is TGTGCCAGCAGCCGACAGCAGAACTATGGCTACACCTTC. It encodes CASSRQQNYGYTF. The chain employs TRBV5-6 and TRBJ1-2, with D possibly matching TRBD1 (5 bases). Germline CDR1 reads SGHDT; CDR2 reads YYEEEE. The V and J ends lost 4 bases and 2 bases respectively, with 9 bases between them. The CDR3 length is 13 residues.

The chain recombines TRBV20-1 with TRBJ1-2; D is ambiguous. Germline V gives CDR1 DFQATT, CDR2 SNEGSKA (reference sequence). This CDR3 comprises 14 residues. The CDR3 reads CSARESGGNYGYTF. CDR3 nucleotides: TGCAGCGCACGAGAAAGCGGCGGAAACTATGGCTACACCTTC.

CDR3 DNA sequence: TGTGCCTGGAGTATCGTCGCGGGTCAGCCCCAGCATTTT. Its translation: CAWSIVAGQPQHF. The V gene is TRBV30, the J gene TRBJ1-5; no reliable D call. Per the germline V gene, CDR1 is GTSNPN and CDR2 is SVGIG (reference sequence). Trimming took 2 bases from V and 6 from J, leaving 11 bases between them. This CDR3 is built from 13 residues. Full variable domain (rest looked up from reference TRBV30 and TRBJ1-5): SQTIHQWPATLVQPVGSPLSLECTVEGTSNPNLYWYRQAAGRGLQLLFYSVGIGQISSEVPQNLSASRPQDRQFILSSKKLLLSDSGFYLCAWSIVAGQPQHFGDGTRLSIL.

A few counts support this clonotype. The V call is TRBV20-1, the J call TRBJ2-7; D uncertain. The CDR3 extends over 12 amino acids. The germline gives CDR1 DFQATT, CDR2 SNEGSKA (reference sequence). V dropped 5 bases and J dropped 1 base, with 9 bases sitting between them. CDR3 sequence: CSASDGSYEQYF. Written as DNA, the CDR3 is TGCAGTGCTTCGGACGGATCCTACGAGCAGTACTTC.

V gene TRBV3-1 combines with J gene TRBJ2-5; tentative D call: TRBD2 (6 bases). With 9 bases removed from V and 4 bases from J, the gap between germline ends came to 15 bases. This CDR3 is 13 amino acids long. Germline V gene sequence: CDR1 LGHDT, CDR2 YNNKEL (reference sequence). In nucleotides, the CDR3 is TGTGCCAGTAAACTAGCAAATGTAGAGACCCAGTACTTC. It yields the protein CASKLANVETQYF.

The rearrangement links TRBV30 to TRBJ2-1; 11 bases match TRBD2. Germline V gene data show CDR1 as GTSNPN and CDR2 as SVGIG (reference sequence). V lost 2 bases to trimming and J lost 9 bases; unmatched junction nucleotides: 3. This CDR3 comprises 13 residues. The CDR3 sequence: CAWSHGLAGEQFF. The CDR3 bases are TGTGCCTGGAGTCATGGACTAGCGGGTGAGCAGTTCTTC.